The clone carrying this TCR beta chain turned up a few times. The antigen is unknown. The sample belongs to a study of cytomegalovirus exposure and HLA in healthy donors. Study-level information: Assignment to the Caucasian-associated ancestry cluster applied to more than 75% of the 350 to 500 genotyped donors. Overall study results and limits: In a later analysis, CMV-associated beta chains were mostly HLA-associated, it appeared. Some V segments (TRBV6-2 and TRBV6-3 among them) were excluded as indistinguishable.

V dropped 5 bases and J dropped 0; count of bases not matched to a gene: 5. From germline, CDR1 is LNHDA and CDR2 SQIVND (reference sequence). CDR3 size: 16 residues. A multiplex PCR was run with 60 Vbeta primers and 13 Jbeta primers. Clones were sequenced by immunoSEQ multiplex PCR, and TCRdb holds only the in-frame ones, with some missing. In the table there are about 140,000 clones, roughly 74% of which are singletons. The sample consisted of PBMCs. This chain links TRBV19 with TRBJ1-3, with 9 nucleotides matching TRBD1. This TCR derives from a middle-aged man in good health and CMV-seronegative. The CDR3, as DNA: TGTGCCAGTAGTCGGACAGGGGCTAGCTCTGGAAACACCATATATTTT. Protein product: CASSRTGASSGNTIYF. The full variable domain, completed using reference TRBV19 and TRBJ1-3, is DGGITQSPKYLFRKEGQNVTLSCEQNLNHDAMYWYRQDPGQGLRLIYYSQIVNDFQKGDIAEGYSVSREKKESFPLTVTSAQKNPTAFYLCASSRTGASSGNTIYFGEGSWLTVV.